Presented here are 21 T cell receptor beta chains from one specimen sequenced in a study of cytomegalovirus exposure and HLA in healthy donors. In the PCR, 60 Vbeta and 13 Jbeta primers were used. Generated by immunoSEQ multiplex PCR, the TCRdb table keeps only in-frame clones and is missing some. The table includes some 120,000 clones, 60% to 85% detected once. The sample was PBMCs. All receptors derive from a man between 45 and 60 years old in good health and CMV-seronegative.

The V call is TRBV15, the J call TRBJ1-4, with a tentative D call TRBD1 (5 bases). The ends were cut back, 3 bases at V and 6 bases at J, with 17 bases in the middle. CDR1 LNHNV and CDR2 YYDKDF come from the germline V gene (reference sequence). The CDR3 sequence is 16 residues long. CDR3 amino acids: CATSSQGAGLYEKLFF. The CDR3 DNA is TGTGCCACCAGCAGTCAGGGCGCAGGGTTGTATGAAAAACTGTTTTTT.

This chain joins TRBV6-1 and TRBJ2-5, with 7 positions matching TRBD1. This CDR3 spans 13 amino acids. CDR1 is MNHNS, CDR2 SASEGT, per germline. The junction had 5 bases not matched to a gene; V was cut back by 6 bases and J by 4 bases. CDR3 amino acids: CASRTGKGETQYF. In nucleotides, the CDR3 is TGTGCCAGCAGGACAGGGAAGGGAGAGACCCAGTACTTC.

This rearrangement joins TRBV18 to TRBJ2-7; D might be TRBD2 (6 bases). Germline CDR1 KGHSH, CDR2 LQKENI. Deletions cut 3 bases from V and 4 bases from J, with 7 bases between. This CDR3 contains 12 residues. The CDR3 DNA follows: TGTGCCAGCTCACCTGGAGGGTACGAGCAGTACGTC. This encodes CASSPGGYEQYV.

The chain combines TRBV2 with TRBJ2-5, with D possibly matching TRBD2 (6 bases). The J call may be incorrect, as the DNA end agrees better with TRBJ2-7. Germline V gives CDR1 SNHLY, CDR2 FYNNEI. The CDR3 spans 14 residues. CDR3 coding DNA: TGTGCCAGCAGTGAACGGGGGAGCTCCTACGAGCAGTACTTC. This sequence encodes CASSERGSSYEQYF.

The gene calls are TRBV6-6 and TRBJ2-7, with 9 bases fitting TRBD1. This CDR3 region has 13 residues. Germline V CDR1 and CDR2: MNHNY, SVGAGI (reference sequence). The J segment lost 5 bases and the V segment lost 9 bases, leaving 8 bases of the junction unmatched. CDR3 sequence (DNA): TGTGCCAGTGGCGGGACAGGGAACAACGAGCAGTACGTC. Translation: CASGGTGNNEQYV.

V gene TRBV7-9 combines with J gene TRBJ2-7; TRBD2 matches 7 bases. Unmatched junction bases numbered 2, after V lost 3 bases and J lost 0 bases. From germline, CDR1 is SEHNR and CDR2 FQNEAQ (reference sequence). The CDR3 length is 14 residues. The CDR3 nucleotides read TGTGCCAGCAGCTTCGGGGGGAGCTCCTACGAGCAGTACTTC. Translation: CASSFGGSSYEQYF.

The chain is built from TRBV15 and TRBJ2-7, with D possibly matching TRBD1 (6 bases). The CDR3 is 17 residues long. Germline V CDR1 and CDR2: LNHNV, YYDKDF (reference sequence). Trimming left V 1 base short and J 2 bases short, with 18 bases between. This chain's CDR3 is CATSRGPGALLTYEQYF. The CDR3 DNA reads TGTGCCACCAGCAGAGGTCCAGGGGCATTACTAACCTACGAGCAGTACTTC.

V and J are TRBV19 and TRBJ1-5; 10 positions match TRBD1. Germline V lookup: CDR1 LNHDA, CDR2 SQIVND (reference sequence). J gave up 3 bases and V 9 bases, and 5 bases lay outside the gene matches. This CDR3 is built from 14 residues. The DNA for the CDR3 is TGTGCCAGCGGGGACAGGGGCCCCAATCAGCCCCAGCATTTT. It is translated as CASGDRGPNQPQHF. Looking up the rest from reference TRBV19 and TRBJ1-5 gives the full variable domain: DGGITQSPKYLFRKEGQNVTLSCEQNLNHDAMYWYRQDPGQGLRLIYYSQIVNDFQKGDIAEGYSVSREKKESFPLTVTSAQKNPTAFYLCASGDRGPNQPQHFGDGTRLSIL.

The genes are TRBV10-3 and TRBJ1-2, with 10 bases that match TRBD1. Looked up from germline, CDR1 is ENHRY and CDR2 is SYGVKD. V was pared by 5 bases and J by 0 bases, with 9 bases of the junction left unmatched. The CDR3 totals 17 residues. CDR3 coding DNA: TGTGCCATCAGTCCAAAAGGGACAGGGGTTCCTAACTATGGCTACACCTTC. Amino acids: CAISPKGTGVPNYGYTF.

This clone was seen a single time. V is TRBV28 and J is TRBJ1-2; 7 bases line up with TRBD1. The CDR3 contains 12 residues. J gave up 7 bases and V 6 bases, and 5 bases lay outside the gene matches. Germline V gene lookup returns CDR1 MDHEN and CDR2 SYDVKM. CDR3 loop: CASRTGDGGYTF. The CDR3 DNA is TGTGCCAGCAGAACAGGGGATGGTGGCTACACCTTC.

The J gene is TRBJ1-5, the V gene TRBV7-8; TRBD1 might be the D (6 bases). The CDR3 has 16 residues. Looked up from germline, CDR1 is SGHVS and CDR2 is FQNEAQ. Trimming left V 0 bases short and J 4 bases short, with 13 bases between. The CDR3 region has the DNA TGTGCCAGCAGCTTAGCGTCGACAGGTCCTAATCAGCCCCAGCATTTT. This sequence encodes CASSLASTGPNQPQHF.

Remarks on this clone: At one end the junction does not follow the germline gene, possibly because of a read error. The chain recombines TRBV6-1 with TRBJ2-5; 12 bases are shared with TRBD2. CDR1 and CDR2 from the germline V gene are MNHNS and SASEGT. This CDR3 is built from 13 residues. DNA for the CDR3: TGTGCCGGCAGACTAGCGGGGGATGAGACCCAGTACTTC. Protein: CAGRLAGDETQYF.

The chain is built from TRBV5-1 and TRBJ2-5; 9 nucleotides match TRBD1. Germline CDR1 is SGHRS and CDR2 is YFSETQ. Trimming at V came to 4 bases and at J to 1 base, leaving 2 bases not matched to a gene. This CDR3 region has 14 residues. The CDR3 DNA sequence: TGCGCCAGCAGCCGGGGACAGGGCCAAGAGACCCAGTACTTC. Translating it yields CASSRGQGQETQYF.

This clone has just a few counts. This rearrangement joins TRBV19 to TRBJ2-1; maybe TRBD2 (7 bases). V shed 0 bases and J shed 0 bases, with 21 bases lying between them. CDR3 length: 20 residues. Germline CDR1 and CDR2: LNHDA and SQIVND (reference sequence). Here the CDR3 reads CASSIDWGGERGSSYNEQFF. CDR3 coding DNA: TGTGCCAGTAGTATAGATTGGGGAGGGGAAAGGGGGAGCTCCTACAATGAGCAGTTCTTC.

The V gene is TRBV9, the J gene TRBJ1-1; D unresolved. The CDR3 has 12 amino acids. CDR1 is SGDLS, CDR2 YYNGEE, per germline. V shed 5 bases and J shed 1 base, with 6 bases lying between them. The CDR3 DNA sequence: TGTGCCAGCAGGCGGGAGAACACTGAAGCTTTCTTT. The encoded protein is CASRRENTEAFF.

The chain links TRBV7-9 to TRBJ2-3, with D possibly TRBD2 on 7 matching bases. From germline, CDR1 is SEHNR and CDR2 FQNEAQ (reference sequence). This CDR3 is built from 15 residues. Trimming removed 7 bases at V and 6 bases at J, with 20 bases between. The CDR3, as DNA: TGTGCCAGCAATCCAAGGGGGGGGAGATCGGATACGCAGTATTTT. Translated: CASNPRGGRSDTQYF. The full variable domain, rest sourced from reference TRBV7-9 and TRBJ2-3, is DTGVSQNPRHKITKRGQNVTFRCDPISEHNRLYWYRQTLGQGPEFLTYFQNEAQLEKSRLLSDRFSAERPKGSFSTLEIQRTEQGDSAMYLCASNPRGGRSDTQYFGPGTRLTVL.

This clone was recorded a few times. The CDR3 DNA sequence: TGTGCCAGTAGTATAACCCCAGCGGGCCCGTACAATGAGCAGTTCTTC. This translates into CASSITPAGPYNEQFF. The V gene is TRBV19, the J gene TRBJ2-1; maybe TRBD2 (6 bases). Germline lookup yields CDR1 LNHDA and CDR2 SQIVND (reference sequence). The CDR3 totals 16 residues. V lost 2 bases and J lost 4, with 15 bases in between.

CDR3 nucleotide sequence: TGTGCCAGCAGGACAGGACGGACAGATACGCAGTATTTT. Amino acid sequence: CASRTGRTDTQYF. This rearrangement joins TRBV2 to TRBJ2-3, with D maybe TRBD1 (6 bases). Germline CDR1 reads SNHLY; CDR2 reads FYNNEI. The ends were cut back, 6 bases at V and 3 bases at J, with 10 bases in the middle. The length of the CDR3 is 13 residues. The full variable domain, completed using reference TRBV2 and TRBJ2-3, is EPEVTQTPSHQVTQMGQEVILRCVPISNHLYFYWYRQILGQKVEFLVSFYNNEISEKSEIFDDQFSVERPDGSNFTLKIRSTKLEDSAMYFCASRTGRTDTQYFGPGTRLTVL.

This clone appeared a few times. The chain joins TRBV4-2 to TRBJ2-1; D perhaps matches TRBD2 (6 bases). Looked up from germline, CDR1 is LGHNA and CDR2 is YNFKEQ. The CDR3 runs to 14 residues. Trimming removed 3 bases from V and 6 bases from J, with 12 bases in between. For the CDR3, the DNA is TGTGCCAGCAGCCACCGCGGGGCTGGCAATGAGCAGTTCTTC. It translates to CASSHRGAGNEQFF.

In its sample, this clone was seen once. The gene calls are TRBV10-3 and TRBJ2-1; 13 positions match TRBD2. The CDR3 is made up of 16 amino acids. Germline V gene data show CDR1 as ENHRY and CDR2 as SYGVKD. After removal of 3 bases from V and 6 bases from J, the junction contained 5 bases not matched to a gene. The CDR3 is CAISDPGLAGSNEQFF. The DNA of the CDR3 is TGTGCCATCAGTGACCCGGGACTAGCGGGGAGCAATGAGCAGTTCTTC.

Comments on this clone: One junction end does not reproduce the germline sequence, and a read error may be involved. The CDR3 coding sequence is TGTGCCAGCAGTGGGGACAGGGGGAATTCACCCCTTCACTTT. As protein: CASSGDRGNSPLHF. The chain carries TRBV6-6 and TRBJ1-6, with 11 bases identical to TRBD1. CDR1 MNHNY and CDR2 SVGAGI come from the germline V gene (reference sequence). CDR3 size: 14 residues.